Listed here is a single TCR beta chain. What it binds is not known. Patients' lesions had not changed for the previous 6 months. J gave up 6 bases and V 4 bases, and 8 bases lay outside the gene matches. Per the germline V gene, CDR1 is MDHEN and CDR2 is SYDVKM. CDR3 length equals 14 residues. The method was immunoSEQ multiplex PCR; TCRdb's version includes in-frame clones alone and lacks a portion of them. The table lists around 76,000 clones, approximately 90% of them singletons, with just under 5% in the top ten. The sample originates from a study of resident and recirculating memory T cells in vitiligo. Overall study context: Epidermis came from shave biopsies of lesional and nonlesional sites, plus PBMCs. Study-wide findings and caveats: Clonality differed among vitiligo lesions, with no unique dominant clone. Different lesions suggested infiltration by different T cell clones.

Sequencing input: blood. This receptor was taken from a male donor with vitiligo. This chain uses TRBV28 with TRBJ1-2; 7 nucleotides agree with TRBD1. The CDR3 sequence is CASSSYEGANGYTF. The CDR3 nucleotides are TGTGCCAGCAGTTCTTACGAGGGGGCAAATGGCTACACCTTC.